Reported below is one T cell receptor (beta chain). No antigen is known for it. This CDR3 is built from 16 residues. V gave up 4 bases and J gave up 4 bases, with 20 bases separating them. These data come from a study of T-cell reconstitution after alpha-beta-depleted transplantation in children. Molecular barcoding with unique molecular identifiers was used for the TCRbeta library. MiXCR, applied by TCRdb to the PCR reads, yields one record per CDR3 protein. Of about 830,000 distinct CDR3 sequences listed, 16% are singletons. Overall study results and limits: After one year, T-cell counts and TCRbeta diversity mostly came from new T cells. Surviving recipient T cells and thymic progenitors accounted for the high day-60 TCRbeta diversity observed in some patients.

The receptor was isolated from a male patient aged 10 to 17 who had a stem cell transplant for acute lymphoblastic leukemia, so the T cells may come from the graft donor. This rearrangement joins TRBV12-3 or TRBV12-4 to TRBJ2-7; no reliable D call. The sequencing used PBMCs, mostly from graft donor cells, collected 360 days after TCRalphabeta/CD19-depleted stem cell transplant. CDR3 amino acids: CASSWGWSPLTYEQYF. The DNA for the CDR3 is TGTGCCAGCAGTTGGGGTTGGAGCCCTCTTACTTACGAGCAGTACTTC.